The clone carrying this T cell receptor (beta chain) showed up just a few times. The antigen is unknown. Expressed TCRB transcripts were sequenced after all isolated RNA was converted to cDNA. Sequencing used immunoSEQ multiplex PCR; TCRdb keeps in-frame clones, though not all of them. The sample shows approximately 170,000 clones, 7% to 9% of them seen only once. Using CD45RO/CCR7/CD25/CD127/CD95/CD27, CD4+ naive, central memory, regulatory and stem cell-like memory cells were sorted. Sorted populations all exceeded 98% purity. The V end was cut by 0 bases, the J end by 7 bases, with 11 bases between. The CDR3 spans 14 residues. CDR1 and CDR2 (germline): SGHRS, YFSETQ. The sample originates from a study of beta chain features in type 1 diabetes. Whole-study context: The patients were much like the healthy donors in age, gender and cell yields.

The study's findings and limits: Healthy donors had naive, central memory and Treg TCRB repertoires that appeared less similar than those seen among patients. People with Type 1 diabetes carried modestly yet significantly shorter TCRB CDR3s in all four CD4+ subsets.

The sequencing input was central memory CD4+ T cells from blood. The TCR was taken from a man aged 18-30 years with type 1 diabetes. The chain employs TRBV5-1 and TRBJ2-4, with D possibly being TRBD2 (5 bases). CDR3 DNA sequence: TGCGCCAGCAGCTTGGATCCCGGGGAGAACATTCAGTACTTC. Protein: CASSLDPGENIQYF.